The entry below describes one T cell receptor beta chain. V was pared by 5 bases and J by 6 bases, with 14 bases between. The CDR3 sequence is 12 residues long. From germline, CDR1 is SQVTM and CDR2 ANQGSEA. Source study methods: Estimation of nucleated cell counts was performed using reference gene primer amplification. TCRdb's copy holds only in-frame clones and misses some; the assay was immunoSEQ multiplex PCR. V and J calls and clone size follow that table, whereas D and trimming were derived from the DNA. The sample carries under 350,000 clones, about nine tenths recorded once. The sample belongs to a study of blood T cell repertoires in COVID-19. Study context: Samples of COVID-19 (acute and convalescent) were obtained from the United States, Italy and Spain. Nucleic acid was either cDNA or gDNA, and it came from T cells, B-cell-depleted T cells, or PBMCs.

Cohorts were based on clinical histories the participants reported. The sequenced sample was PBMCs or T cells enriched from blood (not recorded which). The chain is built from TRBV29-1 and TRBJ2-7; D possibly corresponds to TRBD2 (5 bases). This clonotype was sampled from a man under 40 who had recovered from COVID-19. CDR3 nucleotide sequence: TGCAGCGTTATACGTCCTGCGGGCGAGCAGTACTTC. Amino acid sequence: CSVIRPAGEQYF.